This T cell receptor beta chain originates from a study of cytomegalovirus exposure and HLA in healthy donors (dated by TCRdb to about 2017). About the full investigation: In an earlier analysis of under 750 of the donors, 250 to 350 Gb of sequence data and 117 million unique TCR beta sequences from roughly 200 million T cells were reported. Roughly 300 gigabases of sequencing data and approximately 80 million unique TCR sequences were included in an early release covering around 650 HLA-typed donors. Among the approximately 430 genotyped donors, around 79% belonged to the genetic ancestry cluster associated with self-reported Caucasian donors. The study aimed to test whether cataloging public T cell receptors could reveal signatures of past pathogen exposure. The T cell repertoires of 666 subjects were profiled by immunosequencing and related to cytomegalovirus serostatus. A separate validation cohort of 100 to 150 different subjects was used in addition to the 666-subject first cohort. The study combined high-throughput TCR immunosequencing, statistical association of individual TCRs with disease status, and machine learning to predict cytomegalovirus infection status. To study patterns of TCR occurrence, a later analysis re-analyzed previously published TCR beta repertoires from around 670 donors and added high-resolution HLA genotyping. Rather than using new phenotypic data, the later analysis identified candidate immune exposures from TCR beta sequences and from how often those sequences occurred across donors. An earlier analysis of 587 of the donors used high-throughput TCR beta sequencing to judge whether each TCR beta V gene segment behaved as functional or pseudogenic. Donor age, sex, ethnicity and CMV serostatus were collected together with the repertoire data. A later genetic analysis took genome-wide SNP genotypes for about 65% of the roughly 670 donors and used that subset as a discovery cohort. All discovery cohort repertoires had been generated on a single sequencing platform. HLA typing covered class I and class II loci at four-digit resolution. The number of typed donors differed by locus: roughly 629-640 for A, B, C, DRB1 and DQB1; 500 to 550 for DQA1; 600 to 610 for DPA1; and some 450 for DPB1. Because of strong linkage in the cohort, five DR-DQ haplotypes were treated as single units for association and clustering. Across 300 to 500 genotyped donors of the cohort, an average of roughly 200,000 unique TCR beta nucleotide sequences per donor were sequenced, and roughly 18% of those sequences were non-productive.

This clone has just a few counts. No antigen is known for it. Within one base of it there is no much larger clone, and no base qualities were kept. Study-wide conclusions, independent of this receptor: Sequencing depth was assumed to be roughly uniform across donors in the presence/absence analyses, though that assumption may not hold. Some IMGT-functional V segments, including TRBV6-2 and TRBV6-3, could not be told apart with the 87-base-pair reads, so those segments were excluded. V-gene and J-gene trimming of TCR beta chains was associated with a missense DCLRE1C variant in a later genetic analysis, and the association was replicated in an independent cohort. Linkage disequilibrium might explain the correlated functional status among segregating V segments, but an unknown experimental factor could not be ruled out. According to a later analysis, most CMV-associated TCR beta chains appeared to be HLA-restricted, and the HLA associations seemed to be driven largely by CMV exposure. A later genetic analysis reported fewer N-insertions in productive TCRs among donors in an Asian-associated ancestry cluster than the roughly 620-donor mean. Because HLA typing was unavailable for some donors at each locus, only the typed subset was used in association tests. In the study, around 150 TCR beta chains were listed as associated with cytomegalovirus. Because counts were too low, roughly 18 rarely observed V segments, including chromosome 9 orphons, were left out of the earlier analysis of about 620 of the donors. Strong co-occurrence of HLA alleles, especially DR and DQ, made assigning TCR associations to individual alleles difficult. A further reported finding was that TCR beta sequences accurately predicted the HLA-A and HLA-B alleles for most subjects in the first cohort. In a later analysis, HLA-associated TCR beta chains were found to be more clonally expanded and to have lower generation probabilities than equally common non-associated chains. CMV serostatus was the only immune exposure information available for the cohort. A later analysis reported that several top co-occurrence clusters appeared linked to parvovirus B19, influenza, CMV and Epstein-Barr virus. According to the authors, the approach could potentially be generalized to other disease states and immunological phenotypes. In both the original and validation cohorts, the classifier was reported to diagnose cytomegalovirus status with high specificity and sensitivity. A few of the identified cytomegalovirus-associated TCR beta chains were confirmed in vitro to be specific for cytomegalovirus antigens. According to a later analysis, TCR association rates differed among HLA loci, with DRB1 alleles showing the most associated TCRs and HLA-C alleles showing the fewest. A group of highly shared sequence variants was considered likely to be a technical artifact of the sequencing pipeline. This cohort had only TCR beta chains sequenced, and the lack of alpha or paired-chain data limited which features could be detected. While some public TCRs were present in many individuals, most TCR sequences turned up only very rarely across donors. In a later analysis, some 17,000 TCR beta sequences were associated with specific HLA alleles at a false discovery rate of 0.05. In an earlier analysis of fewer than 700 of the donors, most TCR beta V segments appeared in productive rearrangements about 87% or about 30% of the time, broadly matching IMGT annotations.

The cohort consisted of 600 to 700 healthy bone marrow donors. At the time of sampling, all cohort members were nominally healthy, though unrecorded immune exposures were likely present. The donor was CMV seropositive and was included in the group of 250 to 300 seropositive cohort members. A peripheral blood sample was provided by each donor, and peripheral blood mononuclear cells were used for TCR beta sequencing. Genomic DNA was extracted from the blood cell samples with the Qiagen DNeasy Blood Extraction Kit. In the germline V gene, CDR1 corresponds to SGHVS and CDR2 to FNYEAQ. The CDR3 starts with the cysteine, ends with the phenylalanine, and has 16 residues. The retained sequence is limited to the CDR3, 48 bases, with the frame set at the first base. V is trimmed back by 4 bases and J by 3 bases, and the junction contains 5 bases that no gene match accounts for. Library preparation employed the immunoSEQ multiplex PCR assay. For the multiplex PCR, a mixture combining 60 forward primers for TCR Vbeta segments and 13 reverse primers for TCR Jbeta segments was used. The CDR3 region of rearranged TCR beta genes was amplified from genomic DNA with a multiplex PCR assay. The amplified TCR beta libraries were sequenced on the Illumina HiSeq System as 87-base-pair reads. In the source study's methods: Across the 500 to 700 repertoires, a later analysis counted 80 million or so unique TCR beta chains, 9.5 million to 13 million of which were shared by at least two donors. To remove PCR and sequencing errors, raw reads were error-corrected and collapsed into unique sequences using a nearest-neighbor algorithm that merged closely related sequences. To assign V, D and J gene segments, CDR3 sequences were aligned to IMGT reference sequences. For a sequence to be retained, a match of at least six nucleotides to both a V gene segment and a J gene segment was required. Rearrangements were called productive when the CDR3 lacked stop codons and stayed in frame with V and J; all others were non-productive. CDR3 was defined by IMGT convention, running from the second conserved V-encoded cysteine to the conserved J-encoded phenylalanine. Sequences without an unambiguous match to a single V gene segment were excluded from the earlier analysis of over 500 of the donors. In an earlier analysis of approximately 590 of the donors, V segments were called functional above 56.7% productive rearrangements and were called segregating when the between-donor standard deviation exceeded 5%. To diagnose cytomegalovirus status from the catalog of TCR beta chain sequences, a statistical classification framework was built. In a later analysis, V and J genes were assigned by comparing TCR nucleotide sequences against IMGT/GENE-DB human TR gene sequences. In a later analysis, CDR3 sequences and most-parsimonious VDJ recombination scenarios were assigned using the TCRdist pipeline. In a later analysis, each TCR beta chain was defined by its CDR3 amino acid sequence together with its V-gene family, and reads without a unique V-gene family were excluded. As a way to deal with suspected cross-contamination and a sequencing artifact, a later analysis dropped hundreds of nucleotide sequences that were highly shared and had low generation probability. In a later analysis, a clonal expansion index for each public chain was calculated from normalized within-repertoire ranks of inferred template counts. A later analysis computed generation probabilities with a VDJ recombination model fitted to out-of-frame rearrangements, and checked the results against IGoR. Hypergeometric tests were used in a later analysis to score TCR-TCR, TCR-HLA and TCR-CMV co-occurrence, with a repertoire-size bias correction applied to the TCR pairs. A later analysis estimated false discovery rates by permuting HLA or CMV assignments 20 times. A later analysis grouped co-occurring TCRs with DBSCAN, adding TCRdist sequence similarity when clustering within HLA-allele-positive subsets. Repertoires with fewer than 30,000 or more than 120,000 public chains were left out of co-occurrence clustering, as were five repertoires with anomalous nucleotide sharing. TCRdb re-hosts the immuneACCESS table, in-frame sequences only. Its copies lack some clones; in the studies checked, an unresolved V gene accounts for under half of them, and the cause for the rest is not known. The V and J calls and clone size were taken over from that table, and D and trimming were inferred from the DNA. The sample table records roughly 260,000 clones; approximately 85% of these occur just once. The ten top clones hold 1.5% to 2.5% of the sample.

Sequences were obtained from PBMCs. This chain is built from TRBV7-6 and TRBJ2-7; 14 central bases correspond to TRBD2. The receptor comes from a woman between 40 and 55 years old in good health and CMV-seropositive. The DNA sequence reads TGTGCCAGCAGCTCCGGACTAGCGGGAGGCTACTACGAGCAGTACTTC. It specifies CASSSGLAGGYYEQYF.